This T cell receptor beta chain was identified in a study of T cells in Graves' hyperthyroidism and ophthalmopathy. Germline V gene sequence: CDR1 LNHNV, CDR2 YYDKDF (reference sequence). This CDR3 is 15 amino acids long. Deletions cut 4 bases from V and 4 bases from J, with 13 bases between. Regions amplified from RNA transcripts were the TCR beta CDR3 regions. The primer set for the first-round RT-PCR of the TCR CDR3 was HTBI. In TCRdb, the multiplex PCR reads were re-called with MiXCR into one record per CDR3 protein. In the table there are 350,000 to 400,000 distinct CDR3 sequences, under 15% of which are singletons.

The rearrangement joins TRBV15 to TRBJ1-4; perhaps TRBD1 as D (6 bases). This receptor was obtained from a woman in her thirties with Graves' hyperthyroidism. Sequenced sample: blood. The CDR3 spells CATSTQDRDNEKLFF. The CDR3 bases are TGTGCCACCAGCACCCAGGACAGAGATAATGAAAAACTGTTTTTT.